This entry features one T cell receptor (beta chain) sequence. These data come from a study of technical replicates of blood from several donors. Profiled with immunoSEQ multiplex PCR; TCRdb holds only in-frame clones, not every one. The repertoire holds fewer than 85,000 clones, with roughly 92% as singletons. The CDR3 is 12 amino acids. Germline CDR1 reads LNHDA; CDR2 reads SQIVND (reference sequence). Trimming pared 9 bases from V and 4 bases from J, leaving 12 bases between. Input material: T cells isolated from PBMCs. This TCR derives from a human donor in good health. This sequence joins TRBV19 and TRBJ1-1, with D tentatively TRBD1 (6 bases). DNA for the CDR3: TGTGCCAGCAGGGGCAGGGGCACTGAAGCTTTCTTT. Protein product: CASRGRGTEAFF.